Presented here are 9 T cell receptor beta chains from one specimen sequenced in a study of T cells after yellow fever vaccination (dated by TCRdb to between 2019 and 2020). The method was 5' RACE. Instrument used: Illumina NovaSeq 6000. The raw public reads went through TCRdb reprocessing: fastp at Q25, MiXCR clone calling, in-frame beta chains kept. Every entry covers one CDR3 protein and lists the most common genes and DNA from its rows. This sample holds some 150,000 distinct CDR3 sequences; 11% were observed only once. Around 34% of the sample is held by the ten biggest clonotypes. What the treatment or condition label conveys for this sample: live attenuated yellow fever vaccine strain. The sequencing used CD8+ T cells sorted from PBMCs, collected 15 days after the yellow fever booster vaccination. The receptors derive from a man younger than 30 who received the YFV17D yellow fever vaccine.

In its sample, this clonotype was seen a few times. The rearrangement uses TRBV5-6 and TRBJ2-3, with 8 nucleotides matching TRBD2. The CDR3 sequence is 17 residues long. In germline, CDR1 is SGHDT, CDR2 YYEEEE. Germline trimming cut 4 bases from V and 1 base from J; bases unmatched to any gene: 11. DNA of the CDR3: TGTGCCAGCAGCAAGACTAGCGCAGGTCTGGGCACAGATACGCAGTATTTT. Translated: CASSKTSAGLGTDTQYF.

Only a few counts were recorded for this clonotype. The chain joins TRBV7-3 to TRBJ1-1; tentatively, D is TRBD1 (5 bases). The CDR3 runs 14 residues. CDR1 is SGHTA, CDR2 FQGTGA, per germline. V lost 3 bases and J lost 1, with 9 bases in between. The CDR3 DNA is TGTGCCAGCAGCTTCCTGGGGGGGAACACTGAAGCTTTCTTT. Its translation: CASSFLGGNTEAFF.

Ten or more counts support this clonotype. The genes are TRBV4-3 and TRBJ1-6; D not resolved. This CDR3 has 15 amino acids. The ends were cut back, 0 bases at V and 7 bases at J, with 10 bases in the middle. CDR1 and CDR2 from the germline V gene are LGHNA and YSLEER. The CDR3 coding sequence is TGCGCCAGCAGCCAAGATCAGGACGGGAATTCACCCCTCCACTTT. Amino acids: CASSQDQDGNSPLHF.

The chain carries TRBV6-2 or TRBV6-3 and TRBJ2-1, with D possibly TRBD2 on 5 matching bases. The CDR3 runs 16 residues. Germline loops: CDR1 MNHEY, CDR2 SVGEGT. V was clipped by 7 bases and J by 3 bases, with 19 bases between them. CDR3 amino acids: CASTHGNSGFYNEQFF. CDR3 sequence (DNA): TGTGCCAGCACCCACGGGAACAGCGGATTCTACAATGAGCAGTTCTTC.

A few counts support this clonotype. V gene TRBV10-2 combines with J gene TRBJ1-1; D is perhaps TRBD1 (6 bases). The germline CDR1 and CDR2 sequences are WSHSY and SAAADI. There are 15 residues in the CDR3. Trimming pared 3 bases from V and 1 base from J, leaving 12 bases between. CDR3 DNA sequence: TGCGCCAGCAGTGACCCGGGACACCCGAACACTGAAGCTTTCTTT. Residues: CASSDPGHPNTEAFF.

This clonotype was counted a few times. The chain joins TRBV15 to TRBJ1-3, with D uncertain. V gave up 7 bases and J gave up 2 bases, with 15 bases separating them. Germline loops: CDR1 LNHNV, CDR2 YYDKDF (reference sequence). This CDR3 region has 15 residues. DNA for the CDR3: TGTGCCACCACAAAGGGCCTCATTCCTGGAAACACCATATATTTT. This translates into CATTKGLIPGNTIYF.

The chain combines TRBV5-1 with TRBJ1-6; a weak D match, TRBD1 (5 bases). The germline V gene encodes CDR1 SGHRS and CDR2 YFSETQ. The CDR3 length is 19 residues. V dropped 2 bases and J dropped 4 bases, with 22 bases sitting between them. CDR3 in amino acids: CASSFIGTDEIGYNSPLHF. DNA for the CDR3: TGCGCCAGCAGCTTCATCGGGACTGATGAGATCGGGTATAATTCACCCCTCCACTTT. Together with reference TRBV5-1 and TRBJ1-6, the CDR3 gives the full variable domain: KAGVTQTPRYLIKTRGQQVTLSCSPISGHRSVSWYQQTPGQGLQFLFEYFSETQRNKGNFPGRFSGRQFSNSRSEMNVSTLELGDSALYLCASSFIGTDEIGYNSPLHFGNGTRLTVT.

In its sample, this clonotype was seen a few times. The V call is TRBV28, the J call TRBJ2-7; D not resolved. Germline V CDR1 and CDR2: MDHEN, SYDVKM. V was cut by 3 bases and J by 5 bases, with 11 bases left in between. This CDR3 is 13 amino acids long. CDR3 sequence reads: CASSFRAGDEQYF. The CDR3 DNA sequence: TGTGCCAGCAGTTTCCGGGCTGGGGACGAGCAGTACTTC. Full variable domain (remainder filled in from reference TRBV28 and TRBJ2-7): DVKVTQSSRYLVKRTGEKVFLECVQDMDHENMFWYRQDPGLGLRLIYFSYDVKMKEKGDIPEGYSVSREKKERFSLILESASTNQTSMYLCASSFRAGDEQYFGPGTRLTVT.

For the CDR3, the DNA is TGTGCCAGCAGCTTAGTCCCGGGGCCCGCTAATGAAAAACTGTTTTTT. Protein: CASSLVPGPANEKLFF. J is TRBJ1-4 and V is TRBV7-9; a weak D match, TRBD1 (5 bases). This CDR3 contains 16 residues. The germline gives CDR1 SEHNR, CDR2 FQNEAQ (reference sequence). V was cut by 1 base and J by 3 bases, with 12 bases left in between.